A selection of T cell receptor beta chains follows, all from one sample in a study of resident and recirculating memory T cells in vitiligo. Using immunoSEQ multiplex PCR, the repertoire was profiled, and TCRdb retains in-frame clones only, with some absent. The sample has around 70,000 clones, 90% to 95% seen once. Sample: blood. The origin of the receptors is a male donor with vitiligo. Each CDR3 is given with its conserved first and last residue. D genes are given only for firm matches. Expanded clones are given a class, and other clones once, few, many or no size at all.

TRBD1	TRBV5-4	.	15	TRBJ1-2	TGTGCCAGCAGCCCGAACAGGGGGCGCGATTATGGCTACACCTTC	CASSPNRGRDYGYTF
.	TRBV6-1	.	15	TRBJ2-3	TGTGCCAGCAGTCAAACCCAAGGAGGCACAGATACGCAGTATTTT	CASSQTQGGTDTQYF
.	TRBV28	.	12	TRBJ2-7	TGTGCCAGCAGCCGAGGCCGCTACGAGCAGTACTTC	CASSRGRYEQYF
.	TRBV2	.	15	TRBJ2-7	TGTGCCGGCAGCAGTGAGGGAGGTATTTACTACGAGCAGTACTTC	CAGSSEGGIYYEQYF
.	TRBV7-6	.	14	TRBJ2-3	TGTGCCAGCAGCTCGCGGGGCCTCACAGATACGCAGTATTTT	CASSSRGLTDTQYF
TRBD2	TRBV5-1	.	18	TRBJ2-3	TGCGCCAGCAGCTTGGTGGCTAGCGGGGGGGCCCGCACAGATACGCAGTATTTT	CASSLVASGGARTDTQYF
.	TRBV6-5	.	13	TRBJ1-1	TGTGCCAGCCGCTTCGGGGTGGCCACTGAAGCTTTCTTT	CASRFGVATEAFF
TRBD1	TRBV6-6	.	12	TRBJ1-1	TGTGCCAGCAGGACAGGGTTGACTGAAGCTTTCTTT	CASRTGLTEAFF
.	TRBV7-2	.	16	TRBJ2-1	TGTGCCAGCAGCTTAGCGGGGGCGAGCCCCTACAATGAGCAGTTCTTC	CASSLAGASPYNEQFF
.	TRBV29-1	.	14	TRBJ2-3	TGCAGCGTTGTTATGGGGCTGGGCACAGATACGCAGTATTTT	CSVVMGLGTDTQYF
TRBD1	TRBV10-1	.	17	TRBJ1-5	TGCGCCAGCAGTGAGTCCTGCGACAGGGAGGAAGGTCAGCCCCAGCATTTT	CASSESCDREEGQPQHF
.	TRBV2	.	13	TRBJ2-2	TGTGCCAGCAGTATCCAGGGCACCGGGGAGCTGTTTTTT	CASSIQGTGELFF
TRBD2	TRBV6-4	once	15	TRBJ2-3	TGTGCCAGCAGTGTGGAGCGGGGGGGCCAAGATACGCAGTATTTT	CASSVERGGQDTQYF
TRBD1	TRBV19	.	15	TRBJ1-2	TGTGCCAGTAGTGTACCGGGACAGATCCTCTATGGCTACACCTTC	CASSVPGQILYGYTF
.	TRBV27	.	15	TRBJ2-3	TGTGCCAGCAGAAGGGGGGGTGGGCACACAGATACGCAGTATTTT	CASRRGGGHTDTQYF
TRBD2	TRBV2	.	17	TRBJ2-3	TGTGCCAGCAGTGAAGCGCTGGGACTAGCGCCCACAGATACGCAGTATTTT	CASSEALGLAPTDTQYF
.	TRBV7-9	.	12	TRBJ2-7	TGTGCCAGCAGCAGGACAGCCTACGAGCAGTACTTC	CASSRTAYEQYF
TRBD2	TRBV7-2	.	14	TRBJ2-7	TGTGCCAGCAGCTCCAGCGGGGGGTCCTACGAGCAGTACTTC	CASSSSGGSYEQYF
.	TRBV6-1	.	14	TRBJ1-1	TGTGCCAGCAGTGAAACAGTCCCGAACACTGAAGCTTTCTTT	CASSETVPNTEAFF
.	TRBV9	.	16	TRBJ2-3	TGTGCCAGCAGCGTAGTAGTGGGGGGTCGCGCAGATACGCAGTATTTT	CASSVVVGGRADTQYF
TRBD1	TRBV9	once	13	TRBJ2-3	TGTGCCAGCAGCCGGGACAGCGCAGATACGCAGTATTTT	CASSRDSADTQYF
TRBD1	TRBV27	once	14	TRBJ2-7	TGTGCCAGCAGTTTATCAAGGGGGCCCTACGAGCAGTACTTC	CASSLSRGPYEQYF
TRBD1	TRBV2	once	16	TRBJ1-5	TGTGCCAGCAGGTACAGGGGGCTCGGGTGGAATCAGCCCCAGCATTTT	CASRYRGLGWNQPQHF
TRBD1	TRBV18	.	16	TRBJ1-2	TGTGCCAGCTCACCCTTCGGACAGGGGGGTAACTATGGCTACACCTTC	CASSPFGQGGNYGYTF
.	TRBV11-2	.	14	TRBJ2-7	TGTGCCAGCAGCTTTGGAGTTGACTCCTACGAGCAGTACTTC	CASSFGVDSYEQYF
TRBD1	TRBV2	.	15	TRBJ1-2	TGTGCCAGCAGTGAGGCGGGACAGGGGATCTATGGCTACACCTTC	CASSEAGQGIYGYTF
.	TRBV5-1	.	14	TRBJ1-2	TGCGCCAGCAGCTTGGATGTCATCGGCTATGGCTACACCTTC	CASSLDVIGYGYTF
TRBD1	TRBV6-5	.	14	TRBJ1-2	TGTGCCAGCAATGAGGGGACAGGGGGTCGTGGCTACACCTTC	CASNEGTGGRGYTF
.	TRBV25-1	.	14	TRBJ1-3	TGTGCCAGCAGTGACCCCTCGGGGGGAAACACCATATATTTT	CASSDPSGGNTIYF
.	TRBV6-5	.	12	TRBJ1-2	TGTGCCAGCAGTCGAGAGGGCCGCGGCTACACCTTC	CASSREGRGYTF
.	TRBV5-1	.	16	TRBJ2-6	TGCGCCAGCAGCGGGGGGACCCACTCTGGGGCCAACGTCCTGACTTTC	CASSGGTHSGANVLTF
TRBD2	TRBV5-6	.	14	TRBJ2-5	TGTGCCAGCAGCTTCGGGACTAGCGCTAAGACCCAGTACTTC	CASSFGTSAKTQYF
.	TRBV7-6	.	14	TRBJ1-3	TGTGCCAGCAGCTTAGGGGCCCAAGGAAACACCATATATTTT	CASSLGAQGNTIYF